The entry below gives a single T cell receptor beta chain sequence along with its context. RNA, at roughly 0.45 to 1 ug, was reverse transcribed with random hexamers. Amplification of TCR beta CDR3 by immunoSEQ multiplex PCR spanned 54 Vbeta and 13 Jbeta. A single record per CDR3 protein comes from TCRdb applying MiXCR to the immunoSEQ multiplex PCR reads. Among over 150,000 distinct CDR3 sequences listed, roughly 94% were seen once. This sample is part of a study of CD8 T cells in Susac syndrome. CDR1 and CDR2 (germline): SGDLS, YYNGEE. Trimming took off 2 bases at V and 6 bases at J, with 19 bases between the two ends. The CDR3 totals 16 residues. From blood CD8+ and CD4+ T cells, TCR beta sequences were generated. In Susac syndrome patients, recently defined diagnostic criteria for definite or probable disease were met. Negative magnetic isolation gave CD8+ and CD4+ cells; FACS enriched CD8+ TEMRA.

Material for sequencing was CD4+ T cells from PBMCs. This TCR was sampled from a human donor with Susac syndrome. V is TRBV9 and J is TRBJ2-3; possibly TRBD2 for D (5 bases). Here the CDR3 reads CASSVRVGDNGDTQYF. The CDR3 bases are TGTGCCAGCAGCGTCCGAGTGGGAGATAATGGGGATACGCAGTATTTT. The whole variable domain, filled in from reference TRBV9 and TRBJ2-3, reads DSGVTQTPKHLITATGQRVTLRCSPRSGDLSVYWYQQSLDQGLQFLIQYYNGEERAKGNILERFSAQQFPDLHSELNLSSLELGDSALYFCASSVRVGDNGDTQYFGPGTRLTVL.